These T cell receptor beta chains were read from a single sample in a study of blood T cell repertoires in COVID-19. This table comes from immunoSEQ multiplex PCR, and its TCRdb copy is limited to in-frame clones, with some not included. Among roughly 180,000 clones, around 83% were seen once, and the ten largest hold 0.99%. Specimen: peripheral blood. These receptors came from a young man with acute or convalescent COVID-19. Both conserved end residues are part of each CDR3. D genes are given only for firm matches. Size is stated for part of the rows, as once, few or many counts, or as a class when the clone is expanded.

d_call: TRBD1
j_call: TRBJ2-2
clone_size: NA
v_call: TRBV5-1
cdr3_nt: TGCGCCAGCAGCTTGAGCTCAGGGGGCTATGGGACCGGGGAGCTGTTTTTT
cdr3_aa: CASSLSSGGYGTGELFF

d_call: NA
j_call: TRBJ1-1
clone_size: NA
v_call: TRBV10-3
cdr3_nt: TGTGCCATCAGTAGCCTTAGCGTGAACACTGAAGCTTTCTTT
cdr3_aa: CAISSLSVNTEAFF

d_call: TRBD1
j_call: TRBJ1-6
clone_size: many
v_call: TRBV9
cdr3_nt: TGTGCCAGCAGCGCAGGGACAGGGCCAAATTCACCCCTCCACTTT
cdr3_aa: CASSAGTGPNSPLHF

d_call: NA
j_call: TRBJ2-4
clone_size: once
v_call: TRBV9
cdr3_nt: TGTGCCAGCAGCGGCCGGGGGGCCAAAAACATTCAGTACTTC
cdr3_aa: CASSGRGAKNIQYF

d_call: TRBD1
j_call: TRBJ1-2
clone_size: once
v_call: TRBV19
cdr3_nt: TGTGCCAGTAGTATATCGGCAGGGGGCGGCTATGGCTACACCTTC
cdr3_aa: CASSISAGGGYGYTF

d_call: NA
j_call: TRBJ2-7
clone_size: NA
v_call: TRBV30
cdr3_nt: TGTGCCTGGAGTAAAGCGTCTTCGGGAGAGCAGTACTTC
cdr3_aa: CAWSKASSGEQYF

d_call: NA
j_call: TRBJ1-3
clone_size: NA
v_call: TRBV29-1
cdr3_nt: TGCAGCGCAAGGGAGGTGGCTGGAAACACCATATATTTT
cdr3_aa: CSAREVAGNTIYF

d_call: TRBD1
j_call: TRBJ1-5
clone_size: NA
v_call: TRBV7-2
cdr3_nt: TGTGCCAGCAGCCAAGGGACAGGGGGAACCAATCAGCCCCAGCATTTT
cdr3_aa: CASSQGTGGTNQPQHF

d_call: NA
j_call: TRBJ2-3
clone_size: NA
v_call: TRBV7-3
cdr3_nt: TGTGCCAGCAGCCCTCCCTCCACAGATACGCAGTATTTT
cdr3_aa: CASSPPSTDTQYF

d_call: TRBD1
j_call: TRBJ2-1
clone_size: NA
v_call: TRBV5-1
cdr3_nt: TGCGCCAGCAGACCGGGACAGACTAATGAGCAGTTCTTC
cdr3_aa: CASRPGQTNEQFF

d_call: TRBD1
j_call: TRBJ1-1
clone_size: NA
v_call: TRBV30
cdr3_nt: TGTGCCTGGATGGAAGGACAGGGCACTGAAGCTTTCTTT
cdr3_aa: CAWMEGQGTEAFF

d_call: TRBD1
j_call: TRBJ2-6
clone_size: NA
v_call: TRBV7-9
cdr3_nt: TGTGCCAGCAGCCCACAGGGGGCGTTTGCTGGGGCCAACGTCCTGACTTTC
cdr3_aa: CASSPQGAFAGANVLTF

d_call: NA
j_call: TRBJ1-1
clone_size: NA
v_call: TRBV28
cdr3_nt: TGTGCCAGCAGTTTCTGGACAGTGAACACTGAAGCTTTCTTT
cdr3_aa: CASSFWTVNTEAFF

d_call: TRBD1
j_call: TRBJ1-6
clone_size: NA
v_call: TRBV6-5
cdr3_nt: TGTGCCAGCAGCTCGACAGGGGTCTCACCCCTCCACTTT
cdr3_aa: CASSSTGVSPLHF

d_call: TRBD2
j_call: TRBJ2-5
clone_size: NA
v_call: TRBV11-2
cdr3_nt: TGTGCCAGCAGCTTAGATCTCGTCGGGGGGGCCGGGGAGACCCAGTACTTC
cdr3_aa: CASSLDLVGGAGETQYF

d_call: NA
j_call: TRBJ1-5
clone_size: NA
v_call: TRBV5-8
cdr3_nt: TGTGCCAGCAGCCCGGGGTCCGGGTACGATCAGCCCCAGCATTTT
cdr3_aa: CASSPGSGYDQPQHF

d_call: TRBD1
j_call: TRBJ1-1
clone_size: NA
v_call: TRBV5-1
cdr3_nt: TGCGCCAGCAGCTTGGCCGGACAGGGAGAGGGAGCTTTCTTT
cdr3_aa: CASSLAGQGEGAFF

d_call: NA
j_call: TRBJ2-1
clone_size: NA
v_call: TRBV27
cdr3_nt: TGTGCCAGCAGTTTACTTGGCGGCTACAATGAGCAGTTCTTC
cdr3_aa: CASSLLGGYNEQFF

d_call: TRBD1
j_call: TRBJ1-1
clone_size: NA
v_call: TRBV6-1
cdr3_nt: TGTGCCAGCAGTGAAGAGCGGGTTGACAGGGGGAGGGCCAACACTGAAGCTTTCTTT
cdr3_aa: CASSEERVDRGRANTEAFF

d_call: TRBD1
j_call: TRBJ2-2
clone_size: NA
v_call: TRBV14
cdr3_nt: TGTGCCAGCAGCCAAGCCTACCGTAGGGGACAGGGGGCCGGGGAGCTGTTTTTT
cdr3_aa: CASSQAYRRGQGAGELFF